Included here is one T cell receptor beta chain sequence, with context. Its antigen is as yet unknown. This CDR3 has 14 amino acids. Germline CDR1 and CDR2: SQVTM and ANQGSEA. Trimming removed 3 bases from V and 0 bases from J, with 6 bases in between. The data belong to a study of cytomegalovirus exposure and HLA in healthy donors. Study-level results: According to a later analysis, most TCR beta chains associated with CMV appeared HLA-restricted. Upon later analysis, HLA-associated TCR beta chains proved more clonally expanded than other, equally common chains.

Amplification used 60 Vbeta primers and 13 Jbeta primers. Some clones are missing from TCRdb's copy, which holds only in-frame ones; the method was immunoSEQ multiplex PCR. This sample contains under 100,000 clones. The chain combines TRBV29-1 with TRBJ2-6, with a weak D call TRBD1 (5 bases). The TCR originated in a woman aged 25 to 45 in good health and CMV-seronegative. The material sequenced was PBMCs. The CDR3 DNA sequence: TGCAGCGTTGACCAGGGCTCTGGGGCCAACGTCCTGACTTTC. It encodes CSVDQGSGANVLTF.